This TCR beta chain came from a study of cytomegalovirus exposure and HLA in healthy donors (dated by TCRdb to the late 2010s). Regarding the research as a whole: In an earlier analysis of under 600 of the donors, under 300 Gb of sequence data and 100 million or so unique TCR beta sequences from roughly 180 million T cells were reported. The study aimed to test whether cataloging public T cell receptors could reveal signatures of past pathogen exposure. The later analysis used no new phenotypic data to find candidate immune exposures, relying instead on TCR beta sequences and their occurrence across donors. Using immunosequencing, the study profiled T cell repertoires from roughly 650 subjects and related those repertoires to cytomegalovirus serostatus. Among the roughly 390 genotyped donors, around 81% belonged to the genetic ancestry cluster associated with self-reported Caucasian donors. All discovery cohort repertoires had been generated on a single sequencing platform. HLA typing covered class I and class II loci at four-digit resolution. Donor age, sex, ethnicity and CMV serostatus were compiled alongside the repertoire data. The study combined high-throughput TCR immunosequencing, statistical association of individual TCRs with disease status, and machine learning to predict cytomegalovirus infection status. Typing coverage varied by locus: roughly 629-640 donors for A, B, C, DRB1 and DQB1; approximately 500 for DQA1; about 570 for DPA1; 450 to 480 for DPB1. A later analysis re-analyzed previously published TCR beta repertoires from 500 to 700 donors and added high-resolution HLA genotyping to study TCR occurrence patterns. Genome-wide SNP genotypes for about three fifths of the roughly 670 donors were used in a later genetic analysis, which treated that subset as a discovery cohort. An earlier analysis of some 500 of the donors used high-throughput TCR beta sequencing to judge whether each TCR beta V gene segment behaved as functional or pseudogenic. About five DR-DQ haplotypes were handled as single units for association and clustering because linkage in the cohort was strong. Roughly 300 gigabases of sequencing data and around 88 million unique TCR sequences made up an early release that covered 640 HLA-typed donors. Besides the first cohort of 550 to 750 subjects, a separate validation cohort made up of 120 different subjects was used. Among over 350 genotyped donors of the cohort, an average of about 240,000 unique TCR beta nucleotide sequences were sequenced per donor, 15% to 20% of them non-productive.

The CDR3 spans 13 residues, from the cysteine through the phenylalanine. Solely the CDR3 DNA is kept, with 39 bases framed from the first base. V drops 7 bases and J drops 3 bases, leaving 10 bases in between. CDR1 and CDR2, looked up from the germline V gene, are MNHNS and SASEGT. To prepare the library, the immunoSEQ multiplex PCR assay was applied. For the multiplex PCR, a mixture combining 60 forward primers for TCR Vbeta segments and 13 reverse primers for TCR Jbeta segments was used. A multiplex PCR assay on genomic DNA amplified the CDR3 region of rearranged TCR beta genes. Amplified TCR beta libraries were sequenced as 87-base-pair reads on the Illumina HiSeq System. Turning to the authors' computational methods: Across the roughly 640 repertoires, a later analysis counted approximately 75 million unique TCR beta chains, approximately 10 million of which were shared by at least two donors. Raw reads were error-corrected and collapsed into unique sequences by a nearest-neighbor algorithm in which closely related sequences were merged to remove PCR and sequencing errors. CDR3 sequences were aligned to IMGT reference sequences to assign V, D and J gene segments. For a sequence to be retained, a match of at least six nucleotides to both a V gene segment and a J gene segment was required. A rearrangement counted as productive if the CDR3 had no stop codons and remained in frame with V and J, and every other rearrangement counted as non-productive. Following IMGT convention, CDR3 was defined as the stretch from the second conserved V-encoded cysteine up to the conserved J-encoded phenylalanine. The earlier analysis of fewer than 750 of the donors excluded sequences that lacked an unambiguous match to a single V gene segment. In an earlier analysis of 587 of the donors, V segments were called functional above 56.7% productive rearrangements and were called segregating when the between-donor standard deviation exceeded 5%. To diagnose cytomegalovirus status from the catalog of TCR beta chain sequences, a statistical classification framework was built. A later analysis assigned V and J genes by comparing TCR nucleotide sequences with IMGT/GENE-DB human TR gene sequences. The TCRdist pipeline was used in a later analysis to assign CDR3 sequences and most-parsimonious VDJ recombination scenarios. In a later analysis, every TCR beta chain was defined by the combination of its CDR3 amino acid sequence and its V-gene family, and reads without a unique V-gene family were dropped. To address suspected cross-contamination and a sequencing artifact, a later analysis removed approximately 590 highly shared, low-generation-probability nucleotide sequences. For each public chain, a later analysis derived a clonal expansion index from normalized ranks of inferred template counts within each repertoire. Generation probabilities in a later analysis came from a VDJ recombination model fitted to out-of-frame rearrangements, and those results were checked against IGoR. A later analysis scored TCR-TCR, TCR-HLA and TCR-CMV co-occurrence with hypergeometric tests, applying a repertoire-size bias correction to TCR pairs. To estimate false discovery rates, a later analysis permuted the HLA or CMV assignments 20 times. In a later analysis, co-occurring TCRs were grouped with DBSCAN, and TCRdist sequence similarity was added when clustering was performed within HLA-allele-positive subsets. Repertoires with fewer than 30,000 or more than 120,000 public chains were left out of co-occurrence clustering, as were five repertoires with anomalous nucleotide sharing. TCRdb re-hosts the immuneACCESS table, in-frame sequences only. Its copies lack some clones; in the studies checked, an unresolved V gene accounts for under half of them, and the cause for the rest is not known. V, J and clone size are taken as reported in that table, and D and trimming were inferred from the DNA itself. A total of about 96,000 clones appear in this sample, roughly 80% of them only once. 6.5% to 8% of the sample belongs to the ten largest clones.

Points on this clone: Its target antigen remains unknown. No base qualities exist here, and no much larger clone lies one base off it.

The cohort was made up of approximately 700 healthy bone marrow donors. All cohort members were sampled while nominally healthy, although unrecorded immune exposures were likely present. The donor was CMV seropositive and belonged to the group of 250 to 350 seropositive cohort members. A peripheral blood sample was collected from each donor, and TCR beta sequencing was performed on peripheral blood mononuclear cells. Genomic DNA extraction from the blood cell samples was performed with the Qiagen DNeasy Blood Extraction Kit. The research as a whole found: An association between a missense DCLRE1C variant and V-gene and J-gene trimming of TCR beta chains was found in a later genetic analysis and replicated in an independent cohort. The authors suggested that the approach could potentially be extended to other disease states and immunological phenotypes. A cluster of highly shared sequence variants was judged likely to represent a technical artifact of the sequencing pipeline. Strong co-occurrence of HLA alleles, especially DR and DQ, made assigning TCR associations to individual alleles difficult. In a later analysis, around 17,000 TCR beta sequences were associated with specific HLA alleles at a false discovery rate of 0.05. In an earlier analysis of fewer than 750 of the donors, most TCR beta V segments were observed in productive rearrangements about 87% or about 30% of the time, broadly matching IMGT annotations. Because HLA typing was missing for some donors at each locus, association tests included only the typed subset. Most TCR sequences were seen in very few donors, while some public TCRs were found in many individuals. Because the 87-base-pair reads could not distinguish some IMGT-functional V segments, including TRBV6-2 and TRBV6-3, those segments were excluded. The classifier was reported to diagnose cytomegalovirus status with high specificity and sensitivity in both the original and validation cohorts. A further reported finding was that TCR beta sequences accurately predicted the HLA-A and HLA-B alleles for most subjects in the first cohort. Because counts were too low, roughly 17 rarely observed V segments, including chromosome 9 orphons, were left out of the earlier analysis of over 550 of the donors. Sequencing depth was assumed to be roughly uniform across donors in the presence/absence analyses, though that assumption may not hold. Correlated functional status among segregating V segments might reflect linkage disequilibrium, but an unknown experimental factor could not be ruled out. A later analysis reported that several top co-occurrence clusters appeared linked to parvovirus B19, influenza, CMV and Epstein-Barr virus. In a later genetic analysis, fewer N-insertions in productive TCRs were reported among donors in an Asian-associated ancestry cluster than the 666-donor mean. In a later analysis, HLA-associated TCR beta chains showed more clonal expansion and lower generation probabilities than non-associated chains that were equally common. In vitro tests confirmed that a few of the cytomegalovirus-associated TCR beta chains recognize cytomegalovirus antigens. The study gave a list of over 150 TCR beta chains associated with cytomegalovirus. In this cohort, only TCR beta chains were sequenced, and detectable features were limited by the absence of alpha or paired-chain data. A later analysis found that TCR association rates varied across HLA loci, with DRB1 alleles showing the most associated TCRs and HLA-C alleles the fewest. CMV serostatus was the only immune exposure information available for the cohort. In a later analysis, most CMV-associated TCR beta chains were found to appear HLA-restricted, with HLA associations seemingly driven largely by CMV exposure.

The chain uses TRBV6-1 and TRBJ1-5; no confident D gene assignment can be made. The sequence derives from a man aged 50 to 59 in good health and CMV-seropositive. The sample consisted of PBMCs. Read as DNA, the sequence is TGTGCCAGCAACACATTGATCAATCAGCCCCAGCATTTT. It translates to CASNTLINQPQHF.